Listed below are T cell receptor beta chains from one sample, sequenced in a study of T cell responses to AZD1222 COVID-19 vaccine. Generated by immunoSEQ multiplex PCR, the TCRdb table keeps only in-frame clones and is missing some. This sample has 110,000 or so clones, with approximately 90% found just once. This specimen consisted of peripheral blood, obtained 28 days after the second AZD1222 dose. The source is an adult who received the AZD1222 COVID-19 vaccine. Both conserved end residues are part of each CDR3. Each record gives: D gene, clone size, V gene, J gene, CDR3 DNA, CDR3 protein. D genes are given only for firm matches. The size field is filled for only some rows; it gives once, few, many or a size class.

NA	NA	TRBV25-1	TRBJ2-7	TGTGCCAGCAGTTGGGACGAGAGCTCCTACGAGCAGTACTTC	CASSWDESSYEQYF
NA	NA	TRBV7-3	TRBJ1-1	TGTGCCAGCAGCTTAGGTCCCCCGGGGGGCCACACTGAAGCTTTCTTT	CASSLGPPGGHTEAFF
NA	NA	TRBV28	TRBJ1-4	TGTGCCAGCAGTTTTACAGGGTCAACTAATGAAAAACTGTTTTTT	CASSFTGSTNEKLFF
TRBD2	NA	TRBV9	TRBJ2-1	TGTGCCAGCAGCGTACCAGGCCTAGCGGGAAGGGGTGAGCAGTTCTTC	CASSVPGLAGRGEQFF
NA	NA	TRBV7-9	TRBJ2-5	TGTGCCAGCAGCCTTCTAGGAGGGACCCAGTACTTC	CASSLLGGTQYF
NA	NA	TRBV28	TRBJ1-5	TGTGCCAGCGAGACTTTCAATCAGCCCCAGCATTTT	CASETFNQPQHF
NA	NA	TRBV5-1	TRBJ2-7	TGCGCCAGTAAGGGGGTCAGGCCTCCCTACGAGCAGTACTTC	CASKGVRPPYEQYF
NA	NA	TRBV3-1/TRBV3-2	TRBJ1-3	TGTGCCAGCAGCCAAGAGGCATCGGTAAGGGGCGGAAACACCATATATTTT	CASSQEASVRGGNTIYF
NA	NA	TRBV12-3/TRBV12-4	TRBJ2-1	TGTGCCAGCAGCAGGACAGTGTTGAATGAGCAGTTCTTC	CASSRTVLNEQFF
NA	many	TRBV7-2	TRBJ1-5	TGTGCCAGCAGCTTAATGCGTCGGCAGCCCCAGCATTTT	CASSLMRRQPQHF
NA	NA	TRBV24-1	TRBJ2-1	TGTGCCACCGGAACCCGGGACCGCGGCACCTTTTTTTCGGCCTACAATGAGCAGTTCTTC	CATGTRDRGTFFSAYNEQFF
NA	NA	TRBV13	TRBJ2-6	TGTGCCAGCAGCTTACCCCACGGCGACTCTGGGGCCAACGTCCTGACTTTC	CASSLPHGDSGANVLTF
NA	once	TRBV7-8	TRBJ2-5	TGTGCCAGCAGCAGCATTAAAGTGGGGGCAGGGCGCCGGGAGACCCAGTACTTC	CASSSIKVGAGRRETQYF
TRBD1	NA	TRBV29-1	TRBJ2-3	TGCAGCGTTGGGGGGACAGGGAGCACAGATACGCAGTATTTT	CSVGGTGSTDTQYF
TRBD2	NA	TRBV11-2	TRBJ2-1	TGTGCCAGCAGCTTAGCACATAGCGGGGGGGCTGATGAGCAGTTCTTC	CASSLAHSGGADEQFF
TRBD1	once	TRBV9	TRBJ2-1	TGTGCCAGCAGCGCACCCGGGACAGGGAGGCATGAGCAGTTCTTC	CASSAPGTGRHEQFF
TRBD1	few	TRBV28	TRBJ1-6	TGTGCCATCACCCCCTCTACAGGGGACAATTCACCCCTCCACTTT	CAITPSTGDNSPLHF
NA	NA	TRBV24-1	TRBJ2-2	TGTGCCACCAGTGACCCGGGCAGCGGTACCGGGGAGCTGTTTTTT	CATSDPGSGTGELFF
NA	once	TRBV7-8	TRBJ2-7	TGTGCCAGCAGCTTAGCGGAGAAGACGGCTACCTACGAGCAGTACTTC	CASSLAEKTATYEQYF
NA	NA	TRBV4-1	TRBJ1-5	TGCGCCAGCAGCCAAGATCGCCACGATCAGCCCCAGCATTTT	CASSQDRHDQPQHF
NA	NA	TRBV19	TRBJ2-2	TGTGCCAGTAGTACTAACAGGGCCGGGGAGCTGTTTTTT	CASSTNRAGELFF
TRBD1	NA	TRBV6-1	TRBJ1-1	TGTGCCAGCAGTGTTCGCCGGGACAGGGCCCCCACTGAAGCTTTCTTT	CASSVRRDRAPTEAFF
NA	NA	TRBV15	TRBJ2-3	TGTGCCACCAGCAGAGATCGGACGGCTAGCACAGATACGCAGTATTTT	CATSRDRTASTDTQYF
NA	NA	TRBV2	TRBJ2-5	TGTGCCAGCAGTCGGGACTTAAGGGAGACCCAGTACTTC	CASSRDLRETQYF
NA	NA	TRBV30	TRBJ1-6	TGTGCCTGGAGTTTGGGAGACTTCTCCTATAATTCACCCCTCCACTTT	CAWSLGDFSYNSPLHF
TRBD1	NA	TRBV5-1	TRBJ1-2	TGCGCCAGCAGCTTGGATGCCAGGGGGCCCGACTATGGCTACACCTTC	CASSLDARGPDYGYTF
NA	NA	TRBV7-9	TRBJ1-1	TGTGCCAGCAGGGGGGAGAATACCCCGAACACTGAAGCTTTCTTT	CASRGENTPNTEAFF
NA	NA	TRBV2	TRBJ1-3	TGTGCCAGCACGAGGATCTCTGGAAACACCATATATTTT	CASTRISGNTIYF
NA	NA	TRBV7-8	TRBJ1-2	TGTGCCAGCAGCTTAGTAGCCGCTGATCCCAACTATGGCTACACCTTC	CASSLVAADPNYGYTF
NA	NA	TRBV4-1	TRBJ2-7	TGCGCCAGCAGCCATGGCGCCCGTGGGGAGCAGTACTTC	CASSHGARGEQYF
NA	NA	TRBV7-2	TRBJ1-2	TGTGCCAGCAGCGCCCTAATCGGACCTTATGGCTACACCTTC	CASSALIGPYGYTF
NA	NA	TRBV9	TRBJ1-1	TGTGCCAGCAGCGTTTCAGGGTTGCGCACTGAAGCTTTCTTT	CASSVSGLRTEAFF
TRBD1	NA	TRBV2	TRBJ1-5	TGTGCCAGCAGGGGGACAGGGGCGAGCAATCAGCCCCAGCATTTT	CASRGTGASNQPQHF